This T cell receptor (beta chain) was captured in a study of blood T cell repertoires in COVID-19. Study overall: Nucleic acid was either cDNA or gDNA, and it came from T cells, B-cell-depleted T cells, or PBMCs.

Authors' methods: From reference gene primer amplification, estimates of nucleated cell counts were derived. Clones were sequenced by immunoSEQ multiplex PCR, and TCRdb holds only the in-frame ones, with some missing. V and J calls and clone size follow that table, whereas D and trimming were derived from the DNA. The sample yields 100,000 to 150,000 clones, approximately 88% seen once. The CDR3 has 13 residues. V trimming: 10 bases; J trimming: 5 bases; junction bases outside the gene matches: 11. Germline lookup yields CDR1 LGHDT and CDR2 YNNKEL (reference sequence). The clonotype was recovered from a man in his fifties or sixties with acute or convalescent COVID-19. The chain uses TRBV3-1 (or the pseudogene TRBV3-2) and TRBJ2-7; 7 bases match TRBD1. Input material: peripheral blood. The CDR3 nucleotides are TGTGCCACCTCTCGACAGGGCACACACGAGCAGTACTTC. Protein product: CATSRQGTHEQYF.